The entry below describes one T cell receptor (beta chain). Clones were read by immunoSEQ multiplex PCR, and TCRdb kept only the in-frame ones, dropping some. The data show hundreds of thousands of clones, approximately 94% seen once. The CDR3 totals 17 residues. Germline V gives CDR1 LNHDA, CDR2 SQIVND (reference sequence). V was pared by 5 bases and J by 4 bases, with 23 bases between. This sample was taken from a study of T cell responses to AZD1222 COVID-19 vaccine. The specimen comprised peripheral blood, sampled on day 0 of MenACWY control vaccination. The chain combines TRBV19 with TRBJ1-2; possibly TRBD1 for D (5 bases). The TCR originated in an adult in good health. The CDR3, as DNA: TGTGCCAGTAGTTCAACCAGTAGCCCGGGGGAGGTCTATGGCTACACCTTC. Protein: CASSSTSSPGEVYGYTF.